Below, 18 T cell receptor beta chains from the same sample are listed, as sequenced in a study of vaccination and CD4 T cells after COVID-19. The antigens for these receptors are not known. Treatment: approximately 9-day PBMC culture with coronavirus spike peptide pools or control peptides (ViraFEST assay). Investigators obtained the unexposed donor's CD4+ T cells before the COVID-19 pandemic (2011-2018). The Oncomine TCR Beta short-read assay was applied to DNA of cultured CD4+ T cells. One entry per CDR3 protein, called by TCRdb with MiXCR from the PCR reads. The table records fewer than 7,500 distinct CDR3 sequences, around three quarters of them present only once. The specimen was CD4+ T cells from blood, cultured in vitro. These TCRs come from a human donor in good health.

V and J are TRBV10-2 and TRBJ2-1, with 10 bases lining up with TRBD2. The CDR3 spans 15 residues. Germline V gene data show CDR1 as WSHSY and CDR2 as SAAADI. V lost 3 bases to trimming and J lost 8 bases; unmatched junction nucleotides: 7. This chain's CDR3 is CASSEGLAGVYEQFF. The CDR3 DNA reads TGCGCCAGCAGTGAAGGCCTAGCGGGGGTCTATGAGCAGTTCTTC.

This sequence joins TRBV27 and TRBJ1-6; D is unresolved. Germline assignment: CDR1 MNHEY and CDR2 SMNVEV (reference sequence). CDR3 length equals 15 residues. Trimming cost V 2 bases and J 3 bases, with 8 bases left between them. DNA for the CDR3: TGTGCCAGCAGTTTAATACTTAGCTATAATTCACCCCTCCACTTT. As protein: CASSLILSYNSPLHF.

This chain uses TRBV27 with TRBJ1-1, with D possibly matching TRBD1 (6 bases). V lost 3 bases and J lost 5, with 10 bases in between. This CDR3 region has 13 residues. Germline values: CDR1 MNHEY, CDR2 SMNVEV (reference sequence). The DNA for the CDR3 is TGTGCCAGCAGTTTCACAGGGATAACTGAAGCTTTCTTT. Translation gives CASSFTGITEAFF.

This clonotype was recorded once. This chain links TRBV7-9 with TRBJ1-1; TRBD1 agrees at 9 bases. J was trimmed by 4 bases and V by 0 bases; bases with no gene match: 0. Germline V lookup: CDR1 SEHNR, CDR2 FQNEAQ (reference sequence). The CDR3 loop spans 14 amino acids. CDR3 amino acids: CASSLAQGATEAFF. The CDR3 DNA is TGTGCCAGCAGCTTAGCACAGGGGGCCACTGAAGCTTTCTTT.

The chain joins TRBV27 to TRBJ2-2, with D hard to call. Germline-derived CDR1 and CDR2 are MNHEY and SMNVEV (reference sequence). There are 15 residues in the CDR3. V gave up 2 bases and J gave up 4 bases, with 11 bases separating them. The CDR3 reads CASSLMSVVTGELFF. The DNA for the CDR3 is TGTGCCAGCAGTTTAATGAGCGTTGTCACCGGGGAGCTGTTTTTT.

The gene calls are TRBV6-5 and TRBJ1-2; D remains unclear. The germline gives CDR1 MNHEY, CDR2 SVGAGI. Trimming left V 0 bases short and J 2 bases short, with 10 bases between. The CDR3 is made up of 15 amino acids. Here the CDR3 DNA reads TGTGCCAGCAGTTACTCGACCAGTCTCAACTATGGCTACACCTTC. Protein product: CASSYSTSLNYGYTF.

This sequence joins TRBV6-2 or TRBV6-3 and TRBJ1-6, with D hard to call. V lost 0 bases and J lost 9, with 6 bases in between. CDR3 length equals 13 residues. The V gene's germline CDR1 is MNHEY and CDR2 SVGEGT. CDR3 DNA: TGTGCCAGCAGTTACTCGCCTCCTTCACCCCTCCACTTT. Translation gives CASSYSPPSPLHF.

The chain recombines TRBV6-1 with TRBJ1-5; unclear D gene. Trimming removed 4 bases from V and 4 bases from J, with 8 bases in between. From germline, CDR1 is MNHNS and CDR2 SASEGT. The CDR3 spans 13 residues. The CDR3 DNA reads TGTGCCAGCAGTGTAGGAATTAATCAGCCCCAGCATTTT. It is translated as CASSVGINQPQHF.

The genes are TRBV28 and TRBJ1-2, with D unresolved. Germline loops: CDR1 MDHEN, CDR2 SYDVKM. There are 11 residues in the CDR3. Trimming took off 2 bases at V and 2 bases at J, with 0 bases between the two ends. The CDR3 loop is CASSLNYGYTF. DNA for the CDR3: TGTGCCAGCAGTTTAAACTATGGCTACACCTTC.

DNA for the CDR3: TGTGCCAGCAGTGCTGCACAGGGGATATCCTATGGCTACACCTTC. This gives the protein CASSAAQGISYGYTF. The genes are TRBV2 and TRBJ1-2; TRBD1 agrees at 7 bases. The J segment lost 4 bases and the V segment lost 4 bases, leaving 9 bases of the junction unmatched. Germline V lookup: CDR1 SNHLY, CDR2 FYNNEI. The CDR3 loop spans 15 amino acids.

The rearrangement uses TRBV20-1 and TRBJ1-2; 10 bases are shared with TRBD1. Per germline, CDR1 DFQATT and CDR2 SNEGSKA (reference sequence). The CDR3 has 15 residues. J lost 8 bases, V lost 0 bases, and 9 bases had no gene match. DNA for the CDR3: TGCAGTGCTAGAGACGCCGGGACAGGGGATAGGGGCTACACCTTC. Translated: CSARDAGTGDRGYTF.

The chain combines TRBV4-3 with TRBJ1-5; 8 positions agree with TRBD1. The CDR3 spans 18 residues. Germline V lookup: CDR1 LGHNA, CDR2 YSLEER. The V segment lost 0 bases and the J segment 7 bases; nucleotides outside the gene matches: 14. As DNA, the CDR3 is TGCGCCAGCAGCCAAGATAGGCAGGGGGCCAGGAATTGGCAGCCCCAGCATTTT. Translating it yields CASSQDRQGARNWQPQHF.

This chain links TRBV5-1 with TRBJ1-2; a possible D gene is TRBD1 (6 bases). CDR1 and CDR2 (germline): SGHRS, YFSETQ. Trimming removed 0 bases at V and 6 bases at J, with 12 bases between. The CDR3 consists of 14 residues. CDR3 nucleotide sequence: TGCGCCAGCAGCTTGGCAGGGGAGCGGGATGGCTACACCTTC. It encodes CASSLAGERDGYTF.

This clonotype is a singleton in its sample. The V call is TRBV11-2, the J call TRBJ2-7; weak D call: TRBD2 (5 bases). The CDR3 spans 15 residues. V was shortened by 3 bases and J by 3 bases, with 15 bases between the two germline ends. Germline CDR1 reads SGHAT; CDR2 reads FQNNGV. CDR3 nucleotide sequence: TGTGCCAGCAGCTTCGGACGGAGGAGCCTCTACGAGCAGTACTTC. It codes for CASSFGRRSLYEQYF. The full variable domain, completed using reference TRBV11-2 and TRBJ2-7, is EAGVAQSPRYKIIEKRQSVAFWCNPISGHATLYWYQQILGQGPKLLIQFQNNGVVDDSQLPKDRFSAERLKGVDSTLKIQPAKLEDSAVYLCASSFGRRSLYEQYFGPGTRLTVT.

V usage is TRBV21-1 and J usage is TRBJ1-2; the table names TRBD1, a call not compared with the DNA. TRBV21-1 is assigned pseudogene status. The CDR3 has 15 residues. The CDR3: CASSPNRGSNYGYTF. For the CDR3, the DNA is TGTGCCAGCAGCCCAAACAGGGGCTCCAACTATGGCTACACCTTC.

In DNA, the CDR3 is TGCGCCAGCAGCTTGGCCCTCGGACAGAACTATGGCTACACCTTC. This translates into CASSLALGQNYGYTF. This sequence joins TRBV5-1 and TRBJ1-2; D perhaps matches TRBD1 (6 bases). There are 15 residues in the CDR3. V was cut by 0 bases and J by 2 bases, with 11 bases left in between. Germline V gives CDR1 SGHRS, CDR2 YFSETQ.

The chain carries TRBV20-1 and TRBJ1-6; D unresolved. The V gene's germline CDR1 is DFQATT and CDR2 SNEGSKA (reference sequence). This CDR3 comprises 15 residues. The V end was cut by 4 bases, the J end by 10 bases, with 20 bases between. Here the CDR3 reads CSATVGRASNSPLHF. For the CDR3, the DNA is TGCAGTGCTACCGTGGGGAGGGCAAGTAACTCACCCCTCCACTTT.

The CDR3 DNA reads TGTGCCAGTAGCCCAACTGGGTTCACTGAAGCTTTCTTT. Its translation: CASSPTGFTEAFF. This chain links TRBV19 with TRBJ1-1; D is ambiguous. The CDR3 length is 13 residues. V lost 6 bases to trimming and J lost 4 bases, with 12 bases between them. CDR1 and CDR2 (germline): LNHDA, SQIVND (reference sequence).